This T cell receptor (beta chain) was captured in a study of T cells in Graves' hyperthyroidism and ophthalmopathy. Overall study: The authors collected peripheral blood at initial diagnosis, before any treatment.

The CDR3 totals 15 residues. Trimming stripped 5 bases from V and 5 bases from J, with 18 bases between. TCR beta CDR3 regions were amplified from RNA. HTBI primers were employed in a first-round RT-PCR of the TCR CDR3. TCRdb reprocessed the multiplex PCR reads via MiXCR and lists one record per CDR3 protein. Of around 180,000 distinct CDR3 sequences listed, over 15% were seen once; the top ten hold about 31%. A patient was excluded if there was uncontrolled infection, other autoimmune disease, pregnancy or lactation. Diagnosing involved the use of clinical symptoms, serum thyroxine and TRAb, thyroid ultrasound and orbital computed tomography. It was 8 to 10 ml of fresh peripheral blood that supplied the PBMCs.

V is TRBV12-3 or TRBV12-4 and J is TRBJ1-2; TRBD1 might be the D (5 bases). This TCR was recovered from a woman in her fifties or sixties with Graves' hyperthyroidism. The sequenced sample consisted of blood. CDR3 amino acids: CASSLVSGRGYGYTF. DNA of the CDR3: TGTGCCAGCAGTCTCGTTTCAGGGAGGGGTTATGGCTACACCTTC.